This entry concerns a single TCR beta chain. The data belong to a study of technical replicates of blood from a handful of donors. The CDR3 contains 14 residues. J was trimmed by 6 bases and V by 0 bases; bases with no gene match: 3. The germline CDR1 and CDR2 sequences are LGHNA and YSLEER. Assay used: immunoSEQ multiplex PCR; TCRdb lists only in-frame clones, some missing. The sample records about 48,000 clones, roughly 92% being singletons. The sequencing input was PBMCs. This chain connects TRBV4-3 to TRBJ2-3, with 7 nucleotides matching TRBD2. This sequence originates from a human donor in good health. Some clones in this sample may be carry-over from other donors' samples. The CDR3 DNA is TGCGCCAGCAGCCAAGATCTAGCGGAGGATACGCAGTATTTT. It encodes CASSQDLAEDTQYF.